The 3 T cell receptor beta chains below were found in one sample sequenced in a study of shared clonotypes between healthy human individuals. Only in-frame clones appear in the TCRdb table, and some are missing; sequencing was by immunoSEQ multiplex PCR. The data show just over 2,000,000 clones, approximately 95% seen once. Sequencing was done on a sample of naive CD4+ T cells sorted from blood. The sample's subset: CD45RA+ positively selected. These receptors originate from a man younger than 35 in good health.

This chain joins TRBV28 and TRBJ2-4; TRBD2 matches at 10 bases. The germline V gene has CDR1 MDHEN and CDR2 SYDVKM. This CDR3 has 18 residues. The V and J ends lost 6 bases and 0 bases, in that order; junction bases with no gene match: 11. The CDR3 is CASRNLPGTSEAKNIQYF. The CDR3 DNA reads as TGTGCCAGCAGGAACCTCCCCGGGACTAGCGAAGCCAAAAACATTCAGTACTTC.

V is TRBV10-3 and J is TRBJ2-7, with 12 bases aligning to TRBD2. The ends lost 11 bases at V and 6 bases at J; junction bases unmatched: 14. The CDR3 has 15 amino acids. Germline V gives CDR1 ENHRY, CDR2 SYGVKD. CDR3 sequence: CAAGLAGPRGGEQYF. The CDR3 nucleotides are TGTGCCGCCGGACTAGCGGGACCAAGGGGGGGCGAGCAGTACTTC.

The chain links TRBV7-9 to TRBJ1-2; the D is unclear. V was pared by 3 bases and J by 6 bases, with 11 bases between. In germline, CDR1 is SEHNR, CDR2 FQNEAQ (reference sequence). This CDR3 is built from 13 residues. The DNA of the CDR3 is TGTGCCAGCAGCTTTGACAAGGAGAATGGCTACACCTTC. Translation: CASSFDKENGYTF. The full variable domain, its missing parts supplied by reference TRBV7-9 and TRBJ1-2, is DTGVSQNPRHKITKRGQNVTFRCDPISEHNRLYWYRQTLGQGPEFLTYFQNEAQLEKSRLLSDRFSAERPKGSFSTLEIQRTEQGDSAMYLCASSFDKENGYTFGSGTRLTVV.